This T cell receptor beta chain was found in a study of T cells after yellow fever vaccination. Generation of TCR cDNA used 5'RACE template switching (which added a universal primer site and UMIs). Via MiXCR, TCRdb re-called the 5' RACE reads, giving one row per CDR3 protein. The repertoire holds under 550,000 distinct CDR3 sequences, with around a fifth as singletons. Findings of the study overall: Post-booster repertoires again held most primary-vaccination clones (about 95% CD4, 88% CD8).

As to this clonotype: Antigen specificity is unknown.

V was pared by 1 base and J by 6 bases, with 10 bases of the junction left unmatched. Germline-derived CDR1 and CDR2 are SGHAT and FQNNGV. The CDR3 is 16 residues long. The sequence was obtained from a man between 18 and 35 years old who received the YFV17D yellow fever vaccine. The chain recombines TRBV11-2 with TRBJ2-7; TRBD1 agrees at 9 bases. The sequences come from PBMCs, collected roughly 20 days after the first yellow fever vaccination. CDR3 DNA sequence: TGTGCCAGCAGCTTAGCTCCCAGAACAGGGGGCGCCGAGCAGTACGTC. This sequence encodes CASSLAPRTGGAEQYV.